Detailed here is one T cell receptor (beta chain). Here immunoSEQ multiplex PCR was the method, and the copy in TCRdb shows in-frame clones only, minus some. The table has 95,000 to 120,000 clones, just over 85% seen once. These data come from a study of T cell responses to AZD1222 COVID-19 vaccine. Germline V gene sequence: CDR1 LNHDA, CDR2 SQIVND (reference sequence). The CDR3 runs 13 residues. Trimming removed 9 bases from V and 7 bases from J; junction bases left unmatched: 9. This specimen was peripheral blood, taken on day 0 of AZD1222 vaccination. The rearrangement links TRBV19 to TRBJ1-3; 7 bases align to TRBD1. The receptor comes from an adult in good health. CDR3 sequence: CASDWGQRNTIYF. The DNA of the CDR3 is TGTGCCAGCGATTGGGGACAGAGGAACACCATATATTTT.